This T cell receptor (beta chain) originates from a study of blood T cell repertoires in COVID-19. The wider study: Whether acute or convalescent, the COVID-19 samples came from the United States, Italy and Spain.

CDR1 is LGHNA and CDR2 is YNFKEQ in the germline V gene. The V segment lost 6 bases and the J segment 6 bases; nucleotides outside the gene matches: 11. The CDR3 totals 14 residues. Repertoires were generated with immunoSEQ multiplex PCR, while TCRdb's copy carries only in-frame clones and drops some. Here the sample spans some 310,000 clones, roughly nine tenths being singletons. This TCR was recovered from a woman aged 25 to 39 who had recovered from COVID-19. Input material: PBMCs or T cells enriched from blood (not recorded which). The V gene is TRBV4-2, the J gene TRBJ2-7, with 7 nucleotides matching TRBD2. The CDR3 protein is CASRISGESGEQYF. DNA of the CDR3: TGTGCCAGCAGGATCAGCGGGGAGTCGGGCGAGCAGTACTTC.